This is a list of T cell receptor beta chains from one sample in a study of blood T cell repertoires in COVID-19. Here immunoSEQ multiplex PCR was the method, and the copy in TCRdb shows in-frame clones only, minus some. The sample yields just under 50,000 clones, more than 75% seen once. Sequenced input: peripheral blood. All receptors derive from a human donor in a cohort sampled during active COVID-19. Both conserved end residues are part of each CDR3. D genes are given only for firm matches. Only some rows state a clone size, as once, few, many or a class for expanded clones.

>15|NA|TRBJ1-3|NA|TRBV7-2
CASSLSGGSGNTIYF
TGTGCCAGCAGCTTATCGGGGGGCTCTGGAAACACCATATATTTT
>11|NA|TRBJ1-2|NA|TRBV12-3/TRBV12-4
CASTRGGSYTF
TGTGCCAGCACCCGGGGGGGGAGCTACACCTTC
>11|NA|TRBJ2-5|NA|TRBV5-4
CASSLTGTQYF
TGTGCCAGCAGCTTGACGGGGACCCAGTACTTC
>15|NA|TRBJ1-3|NA|TRBV4-1
CASSQDDFSGNTIYF
TGCGCCAGCAGCCAAGATGACTTCTCTGGAAACACCATATATTTT
>17|NA|TRBJ2-2|NA|TRBV7-2
CASSLSKGGKNTGELFF
TGTGCCAGCAGCTTATCGAAGGGGGGGAAAAACACCGGGGAGCTGTTTTTT
>13|TRBD2|TRBJ2-3|NA|TRBV7-2
CASSFTSEGTQYF
TGTGCCAGCAGCTTCACTAGCGAGGGTACGCAGTATTTT
>14|TRBD2|TRBJ2-1|once|TRBV7-9
CASSLMGLGNEQFF
TGTGCCAGCAGCCTCATGGGACTAGGAAATGAGCAGTTCTTC
>16|NA|TRBJ2-3|NA|TRBV9
CASSVGGGKGTDTQYF
TGTGCCAGCAGCGTAGGTGGGGGCAAGGGCACAGATACGCAGTATTTT
>16|NA|TRBJ1-2|few|TRBV30
CAWSVWPGGLNYGYTF
TGTGCCTGGAGTGTATGGCCGGGGGGCTTGAACTATGGCTACACCTTC
>15|TRBD1|TRBJ1-2|NA|TRBV5-4
CASSSPGQEGYGYTF
TGTGCCAGCAGCTCGCCGGGACAGGAAGGTTATGGCTACACCTTC
>14|TRBD1|TRBJ2-7|NA|TRBV5-5
CASSLTGDLYEQYF
TGTGCCAGCAGCCTGACAGGGGACCTCTACGAGCAGTACTTC
>16|NA|TRBJ2-7|few|TRBV5-6
CASSPDRGAISYEQYF
TGTGCCAGCAGCCCCGATCGGGGGGCGATCTCCTACGAGCAGTACTTC
>11|TRBD1|TRBJ1-2|NA|TRBV2
CASSRDRAYTF
TGTGCCAGCAGCCGTGACAGGGCCTACACCTTC
>13|NA|TRBJ2-7|few|TRBV7-9
CASSFGQVGEQYF
TGTGCCAGCAGCTTTGGACAAGTCGGCGAGCAGTACTTC
>16|NA|TRBJ2-2|NA|TRBV24-1
CATSDLDRLNTGELFF
TGTGCCACCAGTGATTTGGACAGGCTGAACACCGGGGAGCTGTTTTTT
>11|NA|TRBJ2-7|few|TRBV3-1/TRBV3-2
CASSQGGEQYF
TGTGCCAGCAGCCAAGGCGGCGAGCAGTACTTC
>13|TRBD1|TRBJ2-5|NA|TRBV7-2
CASSRTGKETQYF
TGTGCCAGCAGCCGGACAGGAAAAGAGACCCAGTACTTC
>14|NA|TRBJ1-2|once|TRBV6-5
CASSYSANGRGYTF
TGTGCCAGCAGTTACTCAGCAAATGGTCGTGGCTACACCTTC
>16|TRBD1|TRBJ1-2|NA|TRBV5-6
CASSPEAGQGARGDTF
TGTGCCAGCAGCCCAGAAGCGGGACAGGGGGCGAGAGGGGACACCTTC
>15|TRBD2|TRBJ2-7|NA|TRBV27
CASSLRLAGLYEQYF
TGTGCCAGCAGTTTACGGCTAGCGGGCCTCTACGAGCAGTACTTC
>15|TRBD1|TRBJ1-2|NA|TRBV5-4
CASSSPGTGTYGYTF
TGTGCCAGCAGCTCGCCCGGGACAGGGACCTATGGCTACACCTTC
>16|NA|TRBJ2-2|NA|TRBV21-1
CASSTQGGAGTGELFF
TGTGCCAGCAGCACGCAGGGGGGTGCGGGCACCGGGGAGCTGTTTTTT
>15|NA|TRBJ1-1|NA|TRBV11-2
CASSLDRQGYTEAFF
TGTGCCAGCAGCTTAGATCGCCAGGGATACACTGAAGCTTTCTTT
>16|TRBD2|TRBJ2-7|once|TRBV5-1
CASSLDAAGKFYEQYF
TGCGCCAGCAGCTTGGACGCAGCGGGGAAATTCTACGAGCAGTACTTC
>14|NA|TRBJ2-3|NA|TRBV4-3
CASSHGQRYETQYF
TGCGCCAGCAGCCACGGACAGAGGTATGAGACGCAGTATTTT
>12|NA|TRBJ2-2|NA|TRBV10-2
CASSDYTGELFF
TGCGCCAGCAGTGACTACACCGGGGAGCTGTTTTTT
>12|TRBD1|TRBJ2-5|NA|TRBV29-1
CSFGTGEETQYF
TGCAGCTTCGGGACAGGGGAAGAGACCCAGTACTTC
>15|TRBD1|TRBJ1-4|NA|TRBV30
CAWSVKGQGGEKLFF
TGTGCCTGGAGTGTTAAGGGACAGGGTGGTGAAAAACTGTTTTTT
>13|NA|TRBJ1-5|NA|TRBV7-9
CASTLDSLRPQHF
TGTGCCAGCACCCTAGACAGCCTTAGGCCCCAGCATTTT